Sequencing of this T cell receptor (delta chain) was carried out in a study of Vδ1+ human thymocytes. Study observations and caveats: TRD repertoires were essentially private, unlike widely shared TRG clonotypes. In the thymus, TRG and TRD repertoires looked highly polyclonal with Gaussian CDR3 lengths.

On this clone: The antigen remains unidentified.

The template was reverse-transcribed extracted RNA. The CDR3 regions were amplified by multiplex PCR from V-gene primers to a constant-region primer. TCRdb re-called the multiplex PCR reads using CATT. In the table there are about 75,000 delta-chain clones, approximately 37% of which are singletons. Germline V gives CDR1 TSWWSYY, CDR2 QGS. The CDR3 totals 23 residues. Trimming at V came to 3 bases and at J to 0 bases, leaving 26 bases not matched to a gene. The chain joins TRDV1 to TRDJ1, with TRDD3 matching 9 bases. The sample consisted of Vdelta1+ gamma-delta thymocytes from the thymus. The subset is: FACS-sorted CD3+ TCRalphabeta- TCRVdelta1+ TCRVdelta2- thymocytes. This sequence originates from a boy under three years old who had congenital heart surgery. This CDR3 reads CALGDRFGTPRLGETEYTDKLIF. The CDR3 nucleotides read TGTGCTCTTGGGGATCGGTTCGGTACTCCTAGACTGGGGGAGACCGAGTACACCGATAAACTCATCTTT.